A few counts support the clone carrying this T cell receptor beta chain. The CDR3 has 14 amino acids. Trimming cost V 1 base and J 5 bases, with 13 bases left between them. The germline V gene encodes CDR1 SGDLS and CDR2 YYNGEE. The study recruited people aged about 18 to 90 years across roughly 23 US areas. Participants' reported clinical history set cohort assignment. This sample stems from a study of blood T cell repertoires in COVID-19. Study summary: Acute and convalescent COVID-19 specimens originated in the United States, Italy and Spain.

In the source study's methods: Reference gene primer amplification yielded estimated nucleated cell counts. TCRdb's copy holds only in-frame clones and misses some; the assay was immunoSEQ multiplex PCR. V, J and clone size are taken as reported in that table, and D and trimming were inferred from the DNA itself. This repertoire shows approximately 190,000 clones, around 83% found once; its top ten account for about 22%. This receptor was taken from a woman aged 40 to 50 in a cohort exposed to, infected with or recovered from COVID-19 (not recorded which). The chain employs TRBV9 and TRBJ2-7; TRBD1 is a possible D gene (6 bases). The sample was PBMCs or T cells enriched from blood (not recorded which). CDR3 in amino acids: CASSVQGISHEQYF. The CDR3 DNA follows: TGTGCCAGCAGCGTACAGGGGATTTCCCACGAGCAGTACTTC.